This TCR beta chain was recovered during a study of TIL therapy for anti-PD-1-resistant metastatic lung cancer. Across the study: A few tumors were EGFR-mutant and two were ALK-rearranged. Study conclusions and caveats: Compared with baseline intratumoral T cells, expanded TIL cultures were more clonal and less diverse (around 5.9% vs 31%).

Sequencing used immunoSEQ v3. Measured with immunoSEQ multiplex PCR; TCRdb has only the in-frame clones, and not every one. This sample has over 10,000 clones; 66% occur once, and the top ten carry 9%. As to this clone: Antigen specificity is unknown.

The time point is: pre-treatment sample, taken before nivolumab and TIL therapy. Tumor tissue came from excised metastases, mostly pleural nodules or supraclavicular lymph nodes. Stage 4 NSCLC adults joined between late 2017 and January 2020. Source: tumor tissue, taken at baseline. The receptor's source is a woman between 25 and 80 years old with non-small cell lung cancer.

The CDR3 is CASSFLRDGYEQYF. Here the CDR3 DNA reads TGTGCCAGCAGTTTTTTAAGGGACGGTTACGAGCAGTACTTC. The chain links TRBV28 to TRBJ2-7; D may be TRBD1 or TRBD2 (5 bases each). Looked up from germline, CDR1 is MDHEN and CDR2 is SYDVKM. Trimming removed 3 bases at V and 4 bases at J, with 13 bases between. CDR3 length: 14 residues.